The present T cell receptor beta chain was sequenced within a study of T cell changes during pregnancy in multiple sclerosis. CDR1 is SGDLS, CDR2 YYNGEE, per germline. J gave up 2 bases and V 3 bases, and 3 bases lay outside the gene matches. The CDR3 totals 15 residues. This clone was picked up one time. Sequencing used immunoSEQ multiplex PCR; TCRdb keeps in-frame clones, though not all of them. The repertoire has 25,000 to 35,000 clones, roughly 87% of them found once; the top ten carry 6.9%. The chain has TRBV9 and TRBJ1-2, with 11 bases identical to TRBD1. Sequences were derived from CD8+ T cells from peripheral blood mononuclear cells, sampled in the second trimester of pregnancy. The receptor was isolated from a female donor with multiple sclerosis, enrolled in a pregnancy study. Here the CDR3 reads CASSGWTGGNYGYTF. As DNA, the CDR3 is TGTGCCAGCAGCGGGTGGACAGGGGGCAACTATGGCTACACCTTC. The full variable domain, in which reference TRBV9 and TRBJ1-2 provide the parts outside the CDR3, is DSGVTQTPKHLITATGQRVTLRCSPRSGDLSVYWYQQSLDQGLQFLIQYYNGEERAKGNILERFSAQQFPDLHSELNLSSLELGDSALYFCASSGWTGGNYGYTFGSGTRLTVV.